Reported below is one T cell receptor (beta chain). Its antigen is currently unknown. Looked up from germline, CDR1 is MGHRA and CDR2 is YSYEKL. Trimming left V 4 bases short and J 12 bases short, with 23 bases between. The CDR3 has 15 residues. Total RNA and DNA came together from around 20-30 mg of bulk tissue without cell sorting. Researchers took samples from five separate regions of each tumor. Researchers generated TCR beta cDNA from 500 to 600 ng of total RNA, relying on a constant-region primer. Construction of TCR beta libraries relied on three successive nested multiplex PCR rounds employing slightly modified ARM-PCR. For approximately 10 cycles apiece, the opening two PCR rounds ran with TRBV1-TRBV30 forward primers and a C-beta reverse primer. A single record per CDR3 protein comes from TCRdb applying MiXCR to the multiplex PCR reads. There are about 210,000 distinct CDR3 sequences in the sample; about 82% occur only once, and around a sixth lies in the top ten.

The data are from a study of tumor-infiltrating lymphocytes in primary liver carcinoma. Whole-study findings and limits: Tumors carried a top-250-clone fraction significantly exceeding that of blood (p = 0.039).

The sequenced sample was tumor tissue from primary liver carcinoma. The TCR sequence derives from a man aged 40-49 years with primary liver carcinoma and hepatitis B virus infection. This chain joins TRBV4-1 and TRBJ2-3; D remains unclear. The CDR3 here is CASSRDPSGRDRQYF. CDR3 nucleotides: TGCGCCAGCAGCCGAGATCCGAGTGGAAGGGATAGACAGTATTTT.